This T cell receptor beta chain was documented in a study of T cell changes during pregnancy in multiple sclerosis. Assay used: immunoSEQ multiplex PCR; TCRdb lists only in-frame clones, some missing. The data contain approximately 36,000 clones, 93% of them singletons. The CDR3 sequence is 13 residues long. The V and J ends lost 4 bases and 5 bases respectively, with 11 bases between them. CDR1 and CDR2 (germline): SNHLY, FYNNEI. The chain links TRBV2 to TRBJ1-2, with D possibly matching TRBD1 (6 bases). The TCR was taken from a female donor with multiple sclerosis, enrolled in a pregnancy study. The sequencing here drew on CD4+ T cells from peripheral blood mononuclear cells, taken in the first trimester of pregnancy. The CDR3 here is CASSAYREYGYTF. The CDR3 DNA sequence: TGTGCCAGCAGTGCCTACAGGGAGTATGGCTACACCTTC.